This passage covers 5 T cell receptor beta chains from one sample sequenced in a study of Ad26.COV2.S vaccination and SARS-CoV-2 variants. As for treatment: over 15 received Ad26.COV2.S at low or high dose, single or two shots; five or six received placebo; per-sample allocation not given. Following the first vaccine or placebo injection, samples were taken on day 63. The method was immunoSEQ multiplex PCR; TCRdb's version includes in-frame clones alone and lacks a portion of them. The sample lists about 410,000 clones, about 85% seen once, with around 3.4% in the top ten. The sequencing here drew on peripheral blood, taken in a trial of Ad26.COV2.S vaccine versus placebo. Source of these receptors: a person aged 18-60 years who received the Ad26.COV2.S COVID-19 vaccine or a placebo.

The V gene is TRBV6-6, the J gene TRBJ2-7, with a tentative D call TRBD2 (7 bases). There are 16 residues in the CDR3. V was clipped by 5 bases and J by 1 base, with 18 bases between them. The germline V gene has CDR1 MNHNY and CDR2 SVGAGI (reference sequence). CDR3 bases: TGTGCCAGCAGTCTTCGGGGGGCGGACGTTTCCTACGAGCAGTACTTC. The encoded protein is CASSLRGADVSYEQYF.

In DNA form, the CDR3 reads TGTGCCAGCGCCCGGATGGAAAAACTGTTTTTT. Protein product: CASARMEKLFF. The V gene is TRBV12-3 or TRBV12-4, the J gene TRBJ1-4; D gene unclear. V lost 8 bases and J 8 bases, leaving 9 bases between the germline ends. The CDR3 spans 11 residues.

This chain uses TRBV5-1 with TRBJ1-1; 8 nucleotides agree with TRBD1. CDR1 is SGHRS, CDR2 YFSETQ, per germline. The V and J ends lost 5 bases and 0 bases, in that order; junction bases with no gene match: 6. The CDR3 totals 15 residues. Here the CDR3 reads CASREAQGVNTEAFF. In DNA form, the CDR3 reads TGCGCCAGCAGGGAGGCACAGGGGGTGAACACTGAAGCTTTCTTT. The full variable domain, completed using reference TRBV5-1 and TRBJ1-1, is KAGVTQTPRYLIKTRGQQVTLSCSPISGHRSVSWYQQTPGQGLQFLFEYFSETQRNKGNFPGRFSGRQFSNSRSEMNVSTLELGDSALYLCASREAQGVNTEAFFGQGTRLTVV.

This clone was counted a single time. The chain employs TRBV6-5 and TRBJ1-4; D gene unclear. The CDR3 loop spans 13 amino acids. Between the trimmed V and J ends, which lost 10 bases and 4 bases, there was a span of 13 bases. Germline V gives CDR1 MNHEY, CDR2 SVGAGI. The CDR3 DNA sequence: TGTGCCACCTCTACAGTTTATAATGAAAAACTGTTTTTT. This sequence encodes CATSTVYNEKLFF.

CDR3 loop: CASSLGDTGNQPQHF. CDR3 sequence (DNA): TGCGCCAGCAGCTTGGGGGACACGGGCAATCAGCCCCAGCATTTT. The chain has TRBV5-1 and TRBJ1-5; D perhaps matches TRBD1 (6 bases). The V gene's germline CDR1 is SGHRS and CDR2 YFSETQ. The CDR3 has 15 residues. The germline V and J ends were trimmed by 0 bases and 2 bases, with 9 bases remaining between them.